The 28 T cell receptor beta chains reported below all come from one sample, sequenced in a study of blood T cell repertoires in COVID-19. TCRdb's copy holds only in-frame clones and misses some; the assay was immunoSEQ multiplex PCR. In the table there are 110,000 or so clones, around nine tenths of which are singletons. Sequencing was carried out using peripheral blood. These receptors were collected from a woman in her seventies who had recovered from COVID-19.

The V and J genes are TRBV7-9 and TRBJ1-4, with D perhaps TRBD1 (6 bases). The CDR3 covers 15 residues. The germline V and J ends were trimmed by 5 bases and 8 bases, with 18 bases remaining between them. Germline loops: CDR1 SEHNR, CDR2 FQNEAQ (reference sequence). The CDR3 region has the DNA TGTGCCAGCAGCCAACCCAGGGGCTTCGGGGAAAAACTGTTTTTT. It translates to CASSQPRGFGEKLFF. The full variable domain, in which reference TRBV7-9 and TRBJ1-4 provide the parts outside the CDR3, is DTGVSQNPRHKITKRGQNVTFRCDPISEHNRLYWYRQTLGQGPEFLTYFQNEAQLEKSRLLSDRFSAERPKGSFSTLEIQRTEQGDSAMYLCASSQPRGFGEKLFFGSGTQLSVL.

This chain links TRBV19 with TRBJ1-2; 8 bases map to TRBD1. The CDR3 is made up of 14 amino acids. Germline CDR1 LNHDA, CDR2 SQIVND (reference sequence). V shed 5 bases and J 1 base; nucleotides not matched to a gene: 3. The CDR3 is CASSVDRDNYGYTF. In DNA, the CDR3 is TGTGCCAGTAGTGTGGACAGGGATAACTATGGCTACACCTTC.

This rearrangement joins TRBV10-3 to TRBJ1-2, with a possible D match to TRBD1 (5 bases). This CDR3 is 12 amino acids long. Trimming took off 5 bases at V and 4 bases at J, with 8 bases between the two ends. Germline CDR1 is ENHRY and CDR2 is SYGVKD. The CDR3 DNA reads as TGTGCCATCAGTAAGGGGTTCTATGGCTACACCTTC. This translates into CAISKGFYGYTF.

This rearrangement joins TRBV2 to TRBJ1-1, with 10 bases aligning to TRBD1. Germline CDR1 is SNHLY and CDR2 is FYNNEI. CDR3 length: 13 residues. The trim removed 6 bases at V and 6 bases at J, leaving 4 bases unmatched. CDR3 residues: CASSDGTGAEAFF. CDR3 nucleotide sequence: TGTGCCAGCAGCGATGGGACAGGGGCTGAAGCTTTCTTT.

In its sample, this clone was seen a few times. The chain employs TRBV6-5 and TRBJ1-3; no clear D. Germline assignment: CDR1 MNHEY and CDR2 SVGAGI. The V gene lost 10 bases and the J gene lost 0 bases, with 16 bases spanning the gap. The CDR3 runs 15 residues. In DNA, the CDR3 is TGTGCCACCCGGGTTAGCCGGAGCTCTGGAAACACCATATATTTT. Amino acid sequence: CATRVSRSSGNTIYF.

This clone was counted once. V is TRBV5-1 and J is TRBJ2-7, with TRBD1 matching over 10 bases. This CDR3 is 13 amino acids long. With 5 bases clipped from V and 6 bases from J, the junction kept 5 bases outside the gene matches. CDR1 and CDR2 from the germline V gene are SGHRS and YFSETQ. The CDR3 loop reads CASSQGQGSEQYF. Here the CDR3 DNA reads TGCGCCAGCAGTCAGGGACAGGGGAGCGAGCAGTACTTC.

This clone was detected only once. This chain links TRBV4-1 with TRBJ1-2, with D maybe TRBD1 (5 bases). The germline gives CDR1 MGHRA, CDR2 YSYEKL. The length of the CDR3 is 14 residues. V was clipped by 7 bases and J by 3 bases, with 15 bases between them. This CDR3 reads CASTPREGHYGYTF. In DNA, the CDR3 is TGCGCCAGCACCCCTCGGGAGGGGCACTATGGCTACACCTTC.

Here the CDR3 reads CASSLGDRGRRTDTQYF. The CDR3 DNA reads as TGTGCCAGCAGCTTAGGGGACAGGGGGCGGAGGACAGATACGCAGTATTTT. The rearrangement uses TRBV11-3 and TRBJ2-3, with 12 bases matching TRBD1. Germline lookup yields CDR1 SGHNT and CDR2 YENEEA. The length of the CDR3 is 17 residues. Trimming removed 1 base from V and 3 bases from J; junction bases left unmatched: 5. The full variable domain, in which reference TRBV11-3 and TRBJ2-3 provide the parts outside the CDR3, is EAGVVQSPRYKIIEKKQPVAFWCNPISGHNTLYWYLQNLGQGPELLIRYENEEAVDDSQLPKDRFSAERLKGVDSTLKIQPAELGDSAVYLCASSLGDRGRRTDTQYFGPGTRLTVL.

The V call is TRBV6-5, the J call TRBJ2-3; 11 positions agree with TRBD2. This CDR3 comprises 13 residues. Germline-derived CDR1 and CDR2 are MNHEY and SVGAGI. The CDR3 spells CATQLAGADTQYF. The CDR3 DNA sequence: TGTGCGACACAACTAGCGGGAGCAGATACGCAGTATTTT.

V is TRBV7-8 and J is TRBJ1-3; 7 bases line up with TRBD1. Germline CDR1 reads SGHVS; CDR2 reads FQNEAQ. V dropped 5 bases and J dropped 0; count of bases not matched to a gene: 10. This CDR3 has 17 residues. CDR3 sequence reads: CASSTRTGRFSGNTIYF. The CDR3 DNA sequence: TGTGCCAGCAGCACCCGGACAGGACGATTCTCTGGAAACACCATATATTTT.

This chain connects TRBV6-6 to TRBJ1-2; 8 nucleotides agree with TRBD1. This CDR3 contains 13 residues. Germline CDR1 and CDR2: MNHNY and SVGAGI (reference sequence). The J segment lost 8 bases and the V segment lost 6 bases, leaving 8 bases of the junction unmatched. CDR3 residues: CASRAGTGRGYTF. The CDR3 region has the DNA TGTGCCAGCAGGGCGGGGACAGGAAGAGGCTACACCTTC.

V and J are TRBV5-4 and TRBJ2-5, with a tentative D call TRBD1 (6 bases). Deletions cut 4 bases from V and 2 bases from J, with 12 bases between. The germline V gene encodes CDR1 SGHNT and CDR2 YYREEE (reference sequence). This CDR3 contains 14 residues. The chain's CDR3 is CASSTRTVQETQYF. In DNA, the CDR3 is TGTGCCAGCAGCACCCGGACAGTTCAAGAGACCCAGTACTTC. Looking up the rest from reference TRBV5-4 and TRBJ2-5 gives the full variable domain: ETGVTQSPTHLIKTRGQQVTLRCSSQSGHNTVSWYQQALGQGPQFIFQYYREEENGRGNFPPRFSGLQFPNYSSELNVNALELDDSALYLCASSTRTVQETQYFGPGTRLLVL.

This clone was seen just once. The gene calls are TRBV7-7 and TRBJ2-1; 9 positions match TRBD2. CDR1 is SSHAT, CDR2 FNYEAQ, per germline (reference sequence). Trimming cost V 5 bases and J 9 bases; bases outside gene matches: 11. CDR3 length: 15 residues. CDR3 nucleotide sequence: TGTGCCAGCAGCCCCGGGGTAGCGGGAGTAAGTGAGCAGTTCTTC. Translation gives CASSPGVAGVSEQFF.

CDR3 DNA: TGTGCCAGCAGCTTAGCGATGGGACAGCCCTATGGCTACACCTTC. It translates to CASSLAMGQPYGYTF. The J gene is TRBJ1-2, the V gene TRBV7-2; 7 positions agree with TRBD1. The CDR3 is 15 residues long. Trimming removed 0 bases from V and 4 bases from J; junction bases left unmatched: 5. CDR1 and CDR2 (germline): SGHTA, FQGNSA. The variable domain in full, completed from reference TRBV7-2 and TRBJ1-2, reads GAGVSQSPSNKVTEKGKDVELRCDPISGHTALYWYRQSLGQGLEFLIYFQGNSAPDKSGLPSDRFSAERTGGSVSTLTIQRTQQEDSAVYLCASSLAMGQPYGYTFGSGTRLTVV.

This chain uses TRBV3-1 (or the pseudogene TRBV3-2) with TRBJ2-5; 9 nucleotides line up with TRBD2. J was trimmed by 9 bases and V by 1 base; bases with no gene match: 6. From germline, CDR1 is LGHDT and CDR2 YNNKEL (reference sequence). The CDR3 is 14 amino acids. CDR3 residues: CASSQVAGGRAQYF. CDR3 sequence (DNA): TGTGCCAGCAGCCAAGTGGCGGGGGGGAGGGCCCAGTACTTC.

The genes are TRBV12-1 and TRBJ2-1; TRBD2, the D gene given by the table, was not confirmed from the DNA. TRBV12-1 is tagged as a pseudogene. The CDR3 consists of 20 residues. This CDR3 is CASSFEEEGPLAGGPAEQFF. CDR3 coding DNA: TGTGCCAGCAGCTTTGAGGAAGAGGGACCGTTAGCGGGCGGGCCGGCTGAGCAGTTCTTC.

The J gene is TRBJ2-1, the V gene TRBV28, with 10 positions matching TRBD2. Per the germline V gene, CDR1 is MDHEN and CDR2 is SYDVKM. The V and J ends lost 1 base and 5 bases, in that order; junction bases with no gene match: 8. The CDR3 extends over 17 amino acids. Here the CDR3 reads CASSLFSGRPFDNEQFF. The CDR3, as DNA: TGTGCCAGCAGTTTATTTAGCGGGAGGCCCTTCGACAATGAGCAGTTCTTC.

V gene TRBV27 combines with J gene TRBJ2-7; 7 bases match TRBD2. This CDR3 comprises 16 residues. CDR1 MNHEY and CDR2 SMNVEV come from the germline V gene (reference sequence). Trimming took 6 bases from V and 0 from J; bases not matched to a gene: 11. The CDR3 is CASRKLGGESSYEQYF. The CDR3 DNA is TGTGCCAGCAGGAAATTGGGGGGGGAAAGCTCCTACGAGCAGTACTTC.

The chain couples TRBV15 to TRBJ1-3; TRBD1 might be the D (5 bases). This CDR3 is 15 amino acids long. Per the germline V gene, CDR1 is LNHNV and CDR2 is YYDKDF (reference sequence). The germline V and J ends were trimmed by 4 bases and 2 bases, with 12 bases remaining between them. The CDR3 region has the DNA TGTGCCACCAGCAATAGGAGGGGAGCTGGAAACACCATATATTTT. Protein sequence: CATSNRRGAGNTIYF.

This clone has only one observation. The V and J genes are TRBV15 and TRBJ2-1, with 8 nucleotides matching TRBD2. Unmatched junction bases numbered 13, after V lost 5 bases and J lost 7 bases. The germline gives CDR1 LNHNV, CDR2 YYDKDF (reference sequence). CDR3 size: 16 residues. The CDR3 sequence: CATSHLSGGLKNEQFF. The CDR3 DNA reads as TGTGCCACCAGCCATTTAAGCGGGGGTTTAAAGAATGAGCAGTTCTTC.

The rearrangement links TRBV11-2 to TRBJ2-2; the D is unclear. Between the trimmed V and J ends, which lost 1 base and 6 bases, there was a span of 12 bases. Germline V gene data show CDR1 as SGHAT and CDR2 as FQNNGV. This CDR3 is 15 amino acids long. As DNA, the CDR3 is TGTGCCAGCAGCTTAGGTGGTAGCCCCCCCGGGGAGCTGTTTTTT. Encoded protein: CASSLGGSPPGELFF.

The gene calls are TRBV5-1 and TRBJ2-7, with a weak D call TRBD1 (5 bases). Germline loops: CDR1 SGHRS, CDR2 YFSETQ. The CDR3 covers 13 residues. V dropped 2 bases and J dropped 3 bases, with 9 bases sitting between them. The CDR3 DNA reads TGCGCCAGCAGCTTCGGCAGGGACTACGAGCAGTACTTC. Translating it yields CASSFGRDYEQYF.

The CDR3 sequence is CAINGPGGSYEQYF. DNA for the CDR3: TGTGCCATCAACGGGCCAGGGGGCTCCTACGAGCAGTACTTC. The J gene is TRBJ2-7, the V gene TRBV10-3; 7 nucleotides align to TRBD1. The V gene's germline CDR1 is ENHRY and CDR2 SYGVKD. The CDR3 is made up of 14 amino acids. V was clipped by 7 bases and J by 0 bases; unmatched bases: 6.

This chain connects TRBV5-5 to TRBJ2-3, with TRBD2 matching 10 bases. The CDR3 length is 17 residues. Per the germline V gene, CDR1 is SGHKS and CDR2 is YYEKEE (reference sequence). The junction had 8 bases not matched to a gene; V was cut back by 3 bases and J by 1 base. The CDR3 bases are TGTGCCAGCAGCTCTGTTATCCTAGCGGGAGGCACAGATACGCAGTATTTT. This codes for CASSSVILAGGTDTQYF.

The count of this clone is one. The CDR3 spells CAWSGLTDTQYF. In DNA, the CDR3 is TGTGCCTGGAGCGGACTCACAGATACGCAGTATTTT. V and J are TRBV30 and TRBJ2-3, with D tentatively TRBD2 (5 bases). Trimming cost V 3 bases and J 2 bases, with 6 bases left between them. CDR1 and CDR2 from the germline V gene are GTSNPN and SVGIG (reference sequence). This CDR3 is 12 amino acids long.

The chain carries TRBV7-7 and TRBJ2-2, with 8 bases fitting TRBD1. Per the germline V gene, CDR1 is SSHAT and CDR2 is FNYEAQ (reference sequence). With V trimmed by 1 base and J by 4 bases, 5 bases remained unmatched. The CDR3 contains 16 residues. The CDR3 coding sequence is TGTGCCAGCAGCTTAGGGACAGGGCGGGCCACCGGGGAGCTGTTTTTT. As protein: CASSLGTGRATGELFF.

This rearrangement joins TRBV24-1 to TRBJ2-2, with TRBD2 matching 8 bases. J lost 4 bases, V lost 5 bases, and 5 bases had no gene match. CDR1 and CDR2 from the germline V gene are KGHDR and SFDVKD. The CDR3 extends over 15 amino acids. The CDR3, as DNA: TGTGCCACCAGTGCCGCGGGGGGACGCACCGGGGAGCTGTTTTTT. It is translated as CATSAAGGRTGELFF.

This chain links TRBV10-1 with TRBJ2-7, with 10 bases fitting TRBD1. Germline CDR1 is WNHNN and CDR2 is SYGVQD (reference sequence). CDR3 length: 16 amino acids. Unmatched junction bases numbered 10, after V lost 5 bases and J lost 3 bases. This CDR3 reads CASSSRDRGVNYEQYF. The CDR3 DNA reads TGCGCCAGCAGTAGCCGGGACAGGGGAGTAAACTACGAGCAGTACTTC.